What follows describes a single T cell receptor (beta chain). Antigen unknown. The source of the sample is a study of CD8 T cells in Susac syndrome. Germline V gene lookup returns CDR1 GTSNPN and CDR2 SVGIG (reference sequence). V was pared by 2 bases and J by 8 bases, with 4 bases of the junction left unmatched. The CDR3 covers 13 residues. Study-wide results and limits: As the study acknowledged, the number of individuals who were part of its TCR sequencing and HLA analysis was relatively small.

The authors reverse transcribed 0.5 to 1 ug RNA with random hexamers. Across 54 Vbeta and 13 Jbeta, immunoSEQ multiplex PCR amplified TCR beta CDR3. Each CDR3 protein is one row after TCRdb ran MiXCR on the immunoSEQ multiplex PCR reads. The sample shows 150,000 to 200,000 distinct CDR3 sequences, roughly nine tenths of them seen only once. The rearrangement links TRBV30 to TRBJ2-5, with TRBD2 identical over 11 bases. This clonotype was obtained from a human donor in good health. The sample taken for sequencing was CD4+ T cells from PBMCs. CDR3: CAWSPGLAATQYF. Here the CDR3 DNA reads TGTGCCTGGAGTCCGGGACTAGCGGCCACCCAGTACTTC.